The text below deals with one T cell receptor (beta chain). Its antigen is not known. The data are from a study of cytomegalovirus exposure and HLA in healthy donors. Study at large: Some 91 million unique TCRs from HLA-typed donors were held in an early release of data.

The PCR employed 60 Vbeta primers together with 13 Jbeta primers. Method: immunoSEQ multiplex PCR; TCRdb's copy keeps in-frame clones and lacks some. There are about 130,000 clones in the sample; roughly three quarters occur only once, and around 3.2% lies in the top ten. Study-level results: Follow-up analysis later connected one missense variant in DCLRE1C with trimming of TCR beta V- and J-genes. A likely sequencing artifact accounted for one observed cluster of highly shared sequence variants. Listed as cytomegalovirus-associated were 150 to 200 TCR beta chains.

The CDR3 is 16 residues long. J gave up 4 bases and V 1 base, and 7 bases lay outside the gene matches. The germline V gene has CDR1 GTSNPN and CDR2 SVGIG (reference sequence). The TCR sequence derives from a man aged 40-49 years in good health and CMV-seronegative. This sequence joins TRBV30 and TRBJ2-7, with 13 bases fitting TRBD2. Sequenced: PBMCs. The CDR3 bases are TGTGCCTGGAGTGGAGGGACTAGCGGGATACAGTACGAGCAGTACTTC. Encoded protein: CAWSGGTSGIQYEQYF.